This entry features one TCR beta chain sequence. Its antigen is undetermined. The entry originates in a study of cytomegalovirus exposure and HLA in healthy donors. The study's findings and limits: Some TCR beta chains (over 150 of them) were listed as cytomegalovirus-associated. Most TCR beta V segments were productive about 87% or about 30% of the time in an earlier analysis.

The germline gives CDR1 MDHEN, CDR2 SYDVKM. The CDR3 has 16 residues. V was pared by 8 bases and J by 0 bases, with 17 bases between. 13 Jbeta primers and 60 Vbeta primers were used for the PCR. Method: immunoSEQ multiplex PCR; TCRdb's copy keeps in-frame clones and lacks some. The sample lists 120,000 or so clones; 77% were seen once. This clonotype originated in a human donor in good health. Input material: PBMCs. V usage is TRBV28 and J usage is TRBJ1-3; D gene unclear. The CDR3 here is CASPYPLGTSGNTIYF. The CDR3 region has the DNA TGTGCCAGCCCCTATCCCTTGGGCACCTCTGGAAACACCATATATTTT.